This entry lists 2 T cell receptor beta chains sequenced from one sample in a study of control samples from healthy donors and cancer patients. Profiling relied on immunoSEQ multiplex PCR, and the TCRdb table lists in-frame clones only, not all of them. Of under 65,000 clones listed, roughly 86% are singletons. Sequenced input: PBMCs. These receptors all stem from a woman aged 55-69 years with lung cancer.

The chain carries TRBV27 and TRBJ1-4; D gene unclear. CDR1 MNHEY and CDR2 SMNVEV come from the germline V gene (reference sequence). The CDR3 loop spans 14 amino acids. Trimming stripped 0 bases from V and 5 bases from J, with 7 bases between. The CDR3 DNA reads as TGTGCCAGCAGTTTATCAAGGGAGAATGAAAAACTGTTTTTT. Protein product: CASSLSRENEKLFF.

The rearrangement links TRBV5-1 to TRBJ2-2; 11 bases map to TRBD1. This CDR3 comprises 15 residues. From germline, CDR1 is SGHRS and CDR2 YFSETQ. The V gene end was trimmed by 4 bases and the J gene end by 5 bases; junction bases not matched to a gene: 4. The CDR3 spells CASSGQGAGTGELFF. In DNA, the CDR3 is TGCGCCAGCAGCGGACAGGGGGCTGGGACCGGGGAGCTGTTTTTT.